This T cell receptor (beta chain) was sequenced for a study of blood T cell repertoires in COVID-19. Study in general: PBMCs, B-cell-depleted T cells, or T cells were the source of the cDNA or gDNA that made up the material.

There are 12 residues in the CDR3. V was clipped by 5 bases and J by 4 bases; unmatched bases: 0. Germline-derived CDR1 and CDR2 are SGHDT and YYEEEE. Original methodology: Reference gene primer amplification gave estimated nucleated cell counts. Assay used: immunoSEQ multiplex PCR; TCRdb lists only in-frame clones, some missing. V, J and clone size reflect that table, while D and trimming were determined from the DNA. The table shows tens of thousands of clones, with 70% to 90% occurring only once. This receptor was identified in a man aged 55 to 70 with acute or convalescent COVID-19. Sequencing input: peripheral blood. This chain links TRBV5-6 with TRBJ1-1; 9 nucleotides agree with TRBD1. DNA for the CDR3: TGTGCCAGCAGGACAGGGGGCACTGAAGCTTTCTTT. Translating it yields CASRTGGTEAFF.